These T cell receptor beta chains were read from a single sample in a study of blood T cells in healthy people across ages. Each CDR3 protein gets one entry after TCRdb re-called the 5' RACE reads with MiXCR. The sample carries around 1,900,000 distinct CDR3 sequences, about 39% recorded once. Specimen: blood. These TCRs come from a human donor in good health. Each CDR3 is given with its conserved first and last residue. Each record gives: D gene, CDR3 length, clone size, V gene, J gene, CDR3 DNA, CDR3 protein. The D gene is left open where the match is weak. Size is stated for part of the rows, as once, few or many counts, or as a class when the clone is expanded.

d_call: TRBD1
cdr3_length: 15
clone_size: -
v_call: TRBV5-1
j_call: TRBJ2-3
cdr3_nt: TGCGCCAGCAGCCGAGACAGGGGGCGATCAGATACGCAGTATTTT
cdr3_aa: CASSRDRGRSDTQYF

d_call: -
cdr3_length: 12
clone_size: -
v_call: TRBV7-3
j_call: TRBJ1-6
cdr3_nt: TGTGCCAGCAGCTTAAGGACTCAACCCCTCCACTTT
cdr3_aa: CASSLRTQPLHF

d_call: -
cdr3_length: 13
clone_size: -
v_call: TRBV7-2
j_call: TRBJ2-1
cdr3_nt: TGTGCCAGCAGCTTAGTCCCGGGTTATGAGCAGTTCTTC
cdr3_aa: CASSLVPGYEQFF

d_call: TRBD1
cdr3_length: 16
clone_size: -
v_call: TRBV29-1
j_call: TRBJ2-1
cdr3_nt: TGCAGCGTTGGTGTCGGGACAGGACTGCACGGCGATGAGCAGTTCTTC
cdr3_aa: CSVGVGTGLHGDEQFF

d_call: -
cdr3_length: 14
clone_size: -
v_call: TRBV7-7
j_call: TRBJ2-1
cdr3_nt: TGTGCCAGCAGCCAAACCGGGAAATACAATGAGCAGTTCTTC
cdr3_aa: CASSQTGKYNEQFF

d_call: TRBD1
cdr3_length: 15
clone_size: -
v_call: TRBV25-1
j_call: TRBJ1-2
cdr3_nt: TGTGCCAGCAGTGCGCGAGAAGGGACAGCCTATGGCTACACCTTC
cdr3_aa: CASSAREGTAYGYTF

d_call: -
cdr3_length: 16
clone_size: -
v_call: TRBV20-1
j_call: TRBJ2-1
cdr3_nt: TGCAGTGCTAGTGGGTCTTTACTGACACCTCGGAATGAGCAGTTCTTC
cdr3_aa: CSASGSLLTPRNEQFF

d_call: -
cdr3_length: 18
clone_size: once
v_call: TRBV7-2
j_call: TRBJ2-6
cdr3_nt: TGTGCCAGCAGTCTCCAAGGGGCCCTCCTCTCTGGGGCCAACGTCCTGACTTTC
cdr3_aa: CASSLQGALLSGANVLTF

d_call: TRBD1
cdr3_length: 15
clone_size: many
v_call: TRBV12-3/TRBV12-4
j_call: TRBJ2-7
cdr3_nt: TGTGCCAGCAGCACACCGGGACAGGGTGTGGGTGAGCAGTACTTC
cdr3_aa: CASSTPGQGVGEQYF

d_call: -
cdr3_length: 12
clone_size: -
v_call: TRBV7-9
j_call: TRBJ1-2
cdr3_nt: TGTGCCAGCAGCGCGACGGCCTATGGCTACACCTTC
cdr3_aa: CASSATAYGYTF

d_call: -
cdr3_length: 16
clone_size: -
v_call: TRBV5-1
j_call: TRBJ1-4
cdr3_nt: TGCGCCAGCAGCTTGGGGGTGACAGCCGGTAATGAAAAACTGTTTTTT
cdr3_aa: CASSLGVTAGNEKLFF

d_call: -
cdr3_length: 18
clone_size: -
v_call: TRBV7-9
j_call: TRBJ2-6
cdr3_nt: TGTGCCAGCAGCCCCCCGGGCGGATCCACCCCCGGGGCCAACGTCCTGACTTTC
cdr3_aa: CASSPPGGSTPGANVLTF

d_call: -
cdr3_length: 13
clone_size: few
v_call: TRBV7-9
j_call: TRBJ1-2
cdr3_nt: TGTGCCAGCAGCACCGACAGGTGGTCAAGCTACACCTTC
cdr3_aa: CASSTDRWSSYTF

d_call: -
cdr3_length: 16
clone_size: -
v_call: TRBV12-3/TRBV12-4
j_call: TRBJ1-5
cdr3_nt: TGTGCCAGCAGTTTGGGGGGCAGAGGGTCCGGGCAGCCCCAGCATTTT
cdr3_aa: CASSLGGRGSGQPQHF

d_call: TRBD1
cdr3_length: 15
clone_size: many
v_call: TRBV12-3/TRBV12-4
j_call: TRBJ2-1
cdr3_nt: TGTGCCAGCAGCCCACAGGGGTCGATCTACAATGAGCAGTTCTTC
cdr3_aa: CASSPQGSIYNEQFF

d_call: TRBD1
cdr3_length: 14
clone_size: -
v_call: TRBV5-1
j_call: TRBJ2-6
cdr3_nt: TGCGCCAGCGAAGACAGGGCTGGGGCCAACGTCCTGACTTTC
cdr3_aa: CASEDRAGANVLTF

d_call: -
cdr3_length: 14
clone_size: few
v_call: TRBV29-1
j_call: TRBJ1-1
cdr3_nt: TGCAGCGTTTTTGAGGGAGGAGGCGGGACTGAAGCTTTCTTT
cdr3_aa: CSVFEGGGGTEAFF

d_call: -
cdr3_length: 13
clone_size: -
v_call: TRBV12-3/TRBV12-4
j_call: TRBJ2-7
cdr3_nt: TGTGCCAGCAGTCACAGAGATACCAACGAGCAGTACTTC
cdr3_aa: CASSHRDTNEQYF

d_call: -
cdr3_length: 15
clone_size: -
v_call: TRBV4-1
j_call: TRBJ2-3
cdr3_nt: TGCGCCAGCAGCCAAGGAGGTTTGGGCACAGATACGCAGTATTTT
cdr3_aa: CASSQGGLGTDTQYF